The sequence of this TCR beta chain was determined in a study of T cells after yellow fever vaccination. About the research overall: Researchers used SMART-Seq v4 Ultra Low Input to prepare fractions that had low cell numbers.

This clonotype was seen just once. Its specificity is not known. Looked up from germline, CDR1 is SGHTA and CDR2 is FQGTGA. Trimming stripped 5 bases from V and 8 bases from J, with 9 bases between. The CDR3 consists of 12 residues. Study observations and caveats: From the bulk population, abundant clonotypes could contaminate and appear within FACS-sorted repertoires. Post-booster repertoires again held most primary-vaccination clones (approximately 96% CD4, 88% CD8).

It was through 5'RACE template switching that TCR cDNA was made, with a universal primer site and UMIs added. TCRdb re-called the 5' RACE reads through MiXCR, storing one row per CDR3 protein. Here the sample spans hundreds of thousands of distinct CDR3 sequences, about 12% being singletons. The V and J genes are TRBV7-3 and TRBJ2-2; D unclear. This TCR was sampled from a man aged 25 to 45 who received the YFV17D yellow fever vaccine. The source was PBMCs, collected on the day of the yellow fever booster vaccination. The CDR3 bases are TGTGCCAGCAGCGAAGTTACGGGGGAGCTGTTTTTT. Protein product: CASSEVTGELFF. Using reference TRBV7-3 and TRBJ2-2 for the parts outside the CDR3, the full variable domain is GAGVSQTPSNKVTEKGKYVELRCDPISGHTALYWYRQSLGQGPEFLIYFQGTGAADDSGLPNDRFFAVRPEGSVSTLKIQRTERGDSAVYLCASSEVTGELFFGEGSRLTVL.